A selection of T cell receptor beta chains follows, all from one sample in a study of blood T cells in healthy people across ages. MiXCR, run by TCRdb on the 5' RACE reads, gives a single entry per CDR3 protein. The data show 450,000 to 650,000 distinct CDR3 sequences, with approximately 25% seen just once and roughly 10% held by the top ten. The sample also formed part of further work on T cells of mothers and their children.

The specimen was blood. All receptors derive from a boy younger than 18 in good health. The CDR3 runs from the conserved cysteine through the conserved F or W. A D gene is named only where the DNA matches it firmly. Clone size is given for some rows only: seen once, a few or many times, or a class if the clone is expanded.

abundance | j_gene | v_gene | d_gene | CDR3nt | CDR3aa
few | TRBJ2-7 | TRBV29-1 | TRBD1 | TGCAGCGGGAAGGGGAACAGGGGCGAGCAGTACTTC | CSGKGNRGEQYF
- | TRBJ2-5 | TRBV5-1 | TRBD1 | TGCGCCAGCAGCGCGGGACAGGGATCCCAAGAGACCCAGTACTTC | CASSAGQGSQETQYF
few | TRBJ2-1 | TRBV2 | - | TGTGCCAGCAGTGGGGGGAGAGGAATCAATGAGCAGTTCTTC | CASSGGRGINEQFF
- | TRBJ1-2 | TRBV27 | TRBD1 | TGTGCCAGCCAGACAGGGGGCGGGGGCTACACCTTC | CASQTGGGGYTF
- | TRBJ2-2 | TRBV15 | TRBD1 | TGTGCCACCAGCAGAGATCGGGACAGATACACCGGGGAGCTGTTTTTT | CATSRDRDRYTGELFF
- | TRBJ2-4 | TRBV11-2 | TRBD1 | TGTGCCAGCAGCCGGGGACAGGGAAGTCCCAAAAACATTCAGTACTTC | CASSRGQGSPKNIQYF
many | TRBJ2-7 | TRBV4-2 | TRBD1 | TGTGCCAGCAGCCAAGACGGGACAGGGGTTTTCTACGAGCAGTACTTC | CASSQDGTGVFYEQYF
few | TRBJ2-1 | TRBV12-5 | TRBD1 | TGTGCTAGTGGTTTGTCGGGGACAGGGTATGAGCAGTTCTTC | CASGLSGTGYEQFF
- | TRBJ2-3 | TRBV6-6 | - | TGTGCCAGCAGTGGTGGACAACTAGATACGCAGTATTTT | CASSGGQLDTQYF
many | TRBJ2-5 | TRBV4-2 | - | TGTGCCAGCAGCGGGGTCCCCCAAGAGACCCAGTACTTC | CASSGVPQETQYF
- | TRBJ2-1 | TRBV5-5 | TRBD2 | TGTGCCAGCAGCCCGGGGACTAGCGGGATATATGAGCAGTTCTTC | CASSPGTSGIYEQFF
- | TRBJ2-7 | TRBV5-1 | - | TGCGCCAGCAGCTTGGCGCCCCTCTACGAGCAGTACTTC | CASSLAPLYEQYF
- | TRBJ1-1 | TRBV7-2 | - | TGTGCCAGCAGCTTAGACCCCGGTGGGGGCACTGAAGCTTTCTTT | CASSLDPGGGTEAFF
few | TRBJ2-3 | TRBV5-1 | - | TGCGCCAGCAGCTTCCCGACAGCCACAGATACGCAGTATTTT | CASSFPTATDTQYF
- | TRBJ2-1 | TRBV7-3 | TRBD1 | TGTGCCAGCAGCCACGGACAGGGGGCTAATGAGCAGTTCTTC | CASSHGQGANEQFF
few | TRBJ2-3 | TRBV3-1 | - | TGTGCCAGCAGCCCTTCCTCGGGCCCCACAGATACGCAGTATTTT | CASSPSSGPTDTQYF
- | TRBJ2-5 | TRBV15 | - | TGTGCCACCAGCAGAGATTCCGGCGGCCTCAGAGGCCAGTACTTC | CATSRDSGGLRGQYF
few | TRBJ2-2 | TRBV4-2 | TRBD2 | TGTGCCAGCAGCCAAAGCGGGACGGGCACCGGGGAGCTGTTTTTT | CASSQSGTGTGELFF
- | TRBJ2-3 | TRBV20-1 | - | TGCAGTGCTAGAGATCACAGTGATACGCAGTATTTT | CSARDHSDTQYF
- | TRBJ2-3 | TRBV5-5 | - | TGTGCCAGCAGCTTCCAGGCGGGGAGGCGGTCAGATACGCAGTATTTT | CASSFQAGRRSDTQYF
few | TRBJ2-5 | TRBV6-5 | - | TGTGCCAGCAGTTACGGGTTCCGGGACCCCCGAAAGACCCAGTACTTC | CASSYGFRDPRKTQYF
- | TRBJ2-3 | TRBV7-2 | - | TGTGCCAGCAGCTTAGTGTCCGGGCCCACAGATACGCAGTATTTT | CASSLVSGPTDTQYF
- | TRBJ2-2 | TRBV3-1 | - | TGTGCCAGCAGCCAAGATTGTATGGTTTGTACCGGGGAGCTGTTTTTT | CASSQDCMVCTGELFF
few | TRBJ1-2 | TRBV20-1 | TRBD1 | TGCAGTGCTAGAGGGGGACAGCTCACTAACTATGGCTACACCTTC | CSARGGQLTNYGYTF
- | TRBJ1-3 | TRBV5-6 | - | TGTGCCAGCAGCCGCCGGGGGAACACTGGAAACACCATATATTTT | CASSRRGNTGNTIYF
- | TRBJ2-7 | TRBV13 | - | TGTGCCAGCAGCTTAGCAGGGCGGGCACTCTCCTACGAGCAGTACTTC | CASSLAGRALSYEQYF
few | TRBJ1-2 | TRBV15 | - | TGTGCCACCAGCAGAGGGGACACTACGGGAGGCTACACCTTC | CATSRGDTTGGYTF
few | TRBJ1-1 | TRBV10-3 | - | TGTGCCATCAGTGAGAATCGGCAAGTGAACACTGAAGCTTTCTTT | CAISENRQVNTEAFF
- | TRBJ2-7 | TRBV4-1 | TRBD2 | TGCGCCAGCAGCCAAGATAGGGTGAGAGCGGGGCAGTACGAGCAGTACTTC | CASSQDRVRAGQYEQYF
few | TRBJ2-1 | TRBV4-1 | - | TGCGCCAGCAGCCAGTGGACTTTTAATGAGCAGTTCTTC | CASSQWTFNEQFF
many | TRBJ2-6 | TRBV21-1 | - | TGTGCCAGCAGCAAAGCAACGGTTGATCTGAGCTCTGGGGCCAACGTCCTGACTTTC | CASSKATVDLSSGANVLTF
- | TRBJ1-2 | TRBV20-1 | TRBD1 | TGCAGTGCTAGAGTCACGACAGGGAACTATGGCTACACCTTC | CSARVTTGNYGYTF
many | TRBJ2-3 | TRBV2 | - | TGTGCCAGCAGCCTAGCGCCCACAGATACGCAGTATTTT | CASSLAPTDTQYF
- | TRBJ2-3 | TRBV12-3/TRBV12-4 | TRBD1 | TGTGCCAGCAGTTCGACAGGGTACACAGATACGCAGTATTTT | CASSSTGYTDTQYF
once | TRBJ1-2 | TRBV19 | - | TGTGCCAGTAGTGACAGACCCAATAACTATGGCTACACCTTC | CASSDRPNNYGYTF
- | TRBJ2-7 | TRBV6-6 | - | TGTGCCAGCTCAGACCGGGACCGAGGCTACGAGCAGTACTTC | CASSDRDRGYEQYF
few | TRBJ2-4 | TRBV27 | TRBD2 | TGTGCCAGCAGTTTACTAGCGGGAGGGAGGGGGAACATTCAGTACTTC | CASSLLAGGRGNIQYF
- | TRBJ1-4 | TRBV7-9 | - | TGTGCCAGCAGCTTAGCGGACCGGAGCCTTAATGAAAAACTGTTTTTT | CASSLADRSLNEKLFF
few | TRBJ1-4 | TRBV20-1 | - | TGCAGTGCCCCAACTGGAGAGGTTGCTACAAATGAAAAACTGTTTTTT | CSAPTGEVATNEKLFF
- | TRBJ2-7 | TRBV20-1 | - | TGCAGTGCTATTAGGGCGGGCCGGACCTACGAGCAGTACTTC | CSAIRAGRTYEQYF
few | TRBJ2-3 | TRBV10-3 | - | TGTGCCATCAGTGAGTCTAGCGTTTCCCCTCAAACAGATACGCAGTATTTT | CAISESSVSPQTDTQYF
few | TRBJ2-1 | TRBV20-1 | TRBD2 | TGCAGTGCTAGCGGGAGGGCCTTTGGGAATGAGCAGTTCTTC | CSASGRAFGNEQFF
- | TRBJ1-2 | TRBV7-2 | TRBD1 | TGTGCCAGCAGCCCTGGGACAGCACCTACAATCTATGGCTACACCTTC | CASSPGTAPTIYGYTF
few | TRBJ2-7 | TRBV27 | - | TGTGCCAGCAGATTTGGGTTCGGGTCCTACGAGCAGTACTTC | CASRFGFGSYEQYF
few | TRBJ2-4 | TRBV5-6 | - | TGTGCCAGCAGCGCGGGAGTGGGGGCGATAACCAAAAACATTCAGTACTTC | CASSAGVGAITKNIQYF
- | TRBJ1-1 | TRBV6-2/TRBV6-3 | - | TGTGCCAGCACCCCTCTCGGCAGCATTGAAGCTTCCTTT | CASTPLGSIEASF
- | TRBJ2-1 | TRBV7-9 | - | TGTGCCAGCAGCTTAGAATCGACCCGACTTACCTACAATGAGCAGTTCTTC | CASSLESTRLTYNEQFF
- | TRBJ2-2 | TRBV4-3 | - | TGCGCCAGCAGCCAAGATTTGGTGGTGGTCAGGAACACCGGGGAGCTGTTTTTT | CASSQDLVVVRNTGELFF
few | TRBJ2-3 | TRBV28 | - | TGTGCCAGCAGAACAAGGACTGGGCGCGAAGATACGCAGTATTTT | CASRTRTGREDTQYF
- | TRBJ1-2 | TRBV7-8 | TRBD1 | TGTGCCAGCAGCCCCAGACGTCGGACAGGGGATGGCTACACCTTC | CASSPRRRTGDGYTF
- | TRBJ2-3 | TRBV16 | - | TGTGCCAGCAGCAAATTGACCCGGGAGCCACGTATTACTAGCACAGATACGCAGTATTTT | CASSKLTREPRITSTDTQYF
few | TRBJ1-3 | TRBV6-5 | - | TGTGCCAACAGAGGAGGAAACACCATATATTTT | CANRGGNTIYF
- | TRBJ1-6 | TRBV6-6 | - | TGTGCCAGCAGTTCTCTCGACAGGTCCTATAATTCACCCCTCCACTTT | CASSSLDRSYNSPLHF
once | TRBJ1-5 | TRBV3-1 | TRBD1 | TGTGCCAGCAGCTCGGACAGGGGGATTAGTGGCAATCAGCCCCAGCATTTT | CASSSDRGISGNQPQHF
few | TRBJ2-1 | TRBV4-3 | TRBD2 | TGCGCCACAAATCCAGGACTAGCTTCCGGCAATGAGCAGTTCTTC | CATNPGLASGNEQFF